This T cell receptor beta chain came from a study of control samples from healthy donors and cancer patients. This clone was seen a handful of times. Sequencing was performed with immunoSEQ multiplex PCR; in TCRdb, only in-frame clones are kept and a portion is missing. The sample has around 250,000 clones, around 80% seen once. The TCR sequence derives from a woman in her sixties or seventies with lung cancer. Material for sequencing was PBMCs.

This chain's CDR3 is CASSLLGGDTQYF. The CDR3 DNA follows: TGCGCCAGCAGCTTGTTGGGCGGGGATACGCAGTATTTT. V gene TRBV5-1 combines with J gene TRBJ2-3; the D gene is possibly TRBD2 (5 bases). The germline V gene encodes CDR1 SGHRS and CDR2 YFSETQ. The length of the CDR3 is 13 residues. V shed 1 base and J shed 6 bases, with 9 bases lying between them.